The 13 T cell receptor beta chains given below trace back to one sample, sequenced in a study of T cells after posttransplantation cyclophosphamide. Only in-frame clones appear in the TCRdb table, and some are missing; sequencing was by immunoSEQ multiplex PCR. Of about 16,000 clones listed, 85% to 95% are singletons. Cyclophosphamide on days +3 and +4 followed busulfan-fludarabine conditioning and a marrow graft. Source: CD4+ T cells sorted from blood, taken after allogeneic stem cell transplant with posttransplant cyclophosphamide. Every receptor here comes from a male patient between 60 and 69 years old who received an allogeneic stem cell transplant from a related donor and was CMV-positive. Some T cells may have come from the graft donor.

In its sample, this clone was seen once. J is TRBJ1-3 and V is TRBV28; D possibly corresponds to TRBD1 (6 bases). Germline V CDR1 and CDR2: MDHEN, SYDVKM. The CDR3 length is 16 residues. Trimming removed 2 bases at V and 0 bases at J, with 11 bases between. In DNA, the CDR3 is TGTGCCAGCAGTTTACCGGGACAACCCTCTGGAAACACCATATATTTT. This translates into CASSLPGQPSGNTIYF.

This chain links TRBV11-3 with TRBJ2-5; D gene unclear. The CDR3 sequence is 13 residues long. Germline CDR1 SGHNT, CDR2 YENEEA. Trimming left V 4 bases short and J 5 bases short, with 11 bases between. This CDR3 is CASSSGPIETQYF. The CDR3 DNA follows: TGTGCCAGCAGCTCAGGCCCGATCGAGACCCAGTACTTC.

V usage is TRBV7-3 and J usage is TRBJ1-2; D is possibly TRBD1 (6 bases). This CDR3 has 13 residues. The germline CDR1 and CDR2 sequences are SGHTA and FQGTGA. The V gene lost 5 bases and the J gene lost 5 bases, with 12 bases spanning the gap. This chain's CDR3 is CASSPNREYGYTF. CDR3 sequence (DNA): TGTGCCAGCAGCCCAAACAGGGAGTATGGCTACACCTTC.

The chain carries TRBV6-5 and TRBJ1-1; TRBD1 matches at 10 bases. The CDR3 length is 16 residues. V dropped 4 bases and J dropped 5; count of bases not matched to a gene: 10. CDR1 and CDR2 from the germline V gene are MNHEY and SVGAGI. The chain's CDR3 is CASSSSRTGGITEAFF. As DNA, the CDR3 is TGTGCCAGCAGTTCCTCTCGGACAGGGGGTATTACTGAAGCTTTCTTT.

The chain uses TRBV7-9 and TRBJ2-1, with TRBD2 identical over 7 bases. Germline V lookup: CDR1 SEHNR, CDR2 FQNEAQ (reference sequence). The CDR3 is made up of 15 amino acids. V dropped 3 bases and J dropped 4; count of bases not matched to a gene: 6. CDR3 nucleotide sequence: TGTGCCAGCAGCTTTGACGGGGGGTCGTACAATGAGCAGTTCTTC. Protein product: CASSFDGGSYNEQFF.

The chain uses TRBV27 and TRBJ1-1; D remains ambiguous. The germline V and J ends were trimmed by 2 bases and 1 base, with 5 bases remaining between them. Germline assignment: CDR1 MNHEY and CDR2 SMNVEV (reference sequence). The length of the CDR3 is 13 residues. CDR3 amino acids: CASSLAGNTEAFF. The DNA of the CDR3 is TGTGCCAGCAGTTTAGCGGGGAACACTGAAGCTTTCTTT.

The chain employs TRBV7-2 and TRBJ1-2; possible D gene TRBD1, 6 bases. V lost 1 base and J lost 2, with 11 bases in between. CDR1 is SGHTA, CDR2 FQGNSA, per germline. CDR3 length: 15 residues. CDR3 region: CASSLEGQSNYGYTF. DNA for the CDR3: TGTGCCAGCAGCTTAGAAGGACAGTCGAACTATGGCTACACCTTC.

The CDR3 reads CSDVGLTGETQDYGYTF. The CDR3 DNA reads TGCAGCGATGTTGGGCTGACAGGGGAGACCCAAGACTATGGCTACACCTTC. The V gene is TRBV29-1, the J gene TRBJ1-2; TRBD1 aligns across 8 bases. Germline-derived CDR1 and CDR2 are SQVTM and ANQGSEA. After removal of 7 bases from V and 3 bases from J, the junction contained 19 bases not matched to a gene. CDR3 length: 17 amino acids.

The J gene is TRBJ2-7, the V gene TRBV18, with D possibly being TRBD2 (5 bases). Germline V CDR1 and CDR2: KGHSH, LQKENI. The CDR3 is 14 residues long. V was clipped by 6 bases and J by 0 bases, with 12 bases between them. The CDR3 sequence: CASSREGFSYEQYF. CDR3 nucleotide sequence: TGTGCCAGCTCCCGAGAGGGATTCTCCTACGAGCAGTACTTC.

The chain combines TRBV7-2 with TRBJ1-1; the D gene is possibly TRBD1 (6 bases). The CDR3 contains 14 residues. Germline CDR1 reads SGHTA; CDR2 reads FQGNSA. V lost 5 bases and J 1 base, leaving 11 bases between the germline ends. CDR3 in amino acids: CASSPGQTNTEAFF. The CDR3 nucleotides are TGTGCCAGCAGCCCCGGACAGACGAACACTGAAGCTTTCTTT.

The rearrangement joins TRBV2 to TRBJ2-7; TRBD1 matches at 8 bases. With 8 bases clipped from V and 1 base from J, the junction kept 7 bases outside the gene matches. Germline V gene sequence: CDR1 SNHLY, CDR2 FYNNEI. The CDR3 length is 14 residues. CDR3 in DNA: TGTGCCAGCCAGGAAACAGGGGGATCCTACGAGCAGTACTTC. Translated: CASQETGGSYEQYF.

The chain couples TRBV12-2 to TRBJ2-7; TRBD2 is the table's D call and was not checked against the DNA. TRBV12-2 is termed a pseudogene. There are 16 residues in the CDR3. CDR3 coding DNA: TGTGCAAGTCGCTTAGTAAGGCTAGCGGTTTCCTACGAGCAGTACTTC. Encoded protein: CASRLVRLAVSYEQYF.

The gene calls are TRBV5-1 and TRBJ2-1; 7 bases fit TRBD1. This CDR3 spans 12 amino acids. J gave up 8 bases and V 4 bases, and 3 bases lay outside the gene matches. Germline lookup yields CDR1 SGHRS and CDR2 YFSETQ. CDR3 region: CASSPDRDEQFF. The DNA for the CDR3 is TGCGCCAGCAGCCCCGACAGGGATGAGCAGTTCTTC. The complete variable domain, with remaining parts taken from reference TRBV5-1 and TRBJ2-1, reads KAGVTQTPRYLIKTRGQQVTLSCSPISGHRSVSWYQQTPGQGLQFLFEYFSETQRNKGNFPGRFSGRQFSNSRSEMNVSTLELGDSALYLCASSPDRDEQFFGPGTRLTVL.